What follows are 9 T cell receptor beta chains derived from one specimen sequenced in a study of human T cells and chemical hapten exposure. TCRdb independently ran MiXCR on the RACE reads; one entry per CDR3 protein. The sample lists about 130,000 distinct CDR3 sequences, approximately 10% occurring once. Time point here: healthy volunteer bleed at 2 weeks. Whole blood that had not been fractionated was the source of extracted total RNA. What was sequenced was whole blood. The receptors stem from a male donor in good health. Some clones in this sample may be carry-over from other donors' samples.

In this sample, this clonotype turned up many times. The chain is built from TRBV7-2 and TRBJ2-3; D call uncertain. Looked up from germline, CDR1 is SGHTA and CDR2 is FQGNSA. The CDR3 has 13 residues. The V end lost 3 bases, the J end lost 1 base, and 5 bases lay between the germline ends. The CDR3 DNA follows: TGTGCCAGCAGCTTCGGAGGCACAGATACGCAGTATTTT. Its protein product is CASSFGGTDTQYF.

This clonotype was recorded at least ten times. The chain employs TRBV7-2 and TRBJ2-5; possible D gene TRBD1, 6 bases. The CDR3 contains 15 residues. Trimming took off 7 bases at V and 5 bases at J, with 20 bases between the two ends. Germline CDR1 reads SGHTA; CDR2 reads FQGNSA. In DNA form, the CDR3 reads TGTGCCAGCACCGCCAGGGGACGCTCCTGGGAGACCCAGTACTTC. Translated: CASTARGRSWETQYF.

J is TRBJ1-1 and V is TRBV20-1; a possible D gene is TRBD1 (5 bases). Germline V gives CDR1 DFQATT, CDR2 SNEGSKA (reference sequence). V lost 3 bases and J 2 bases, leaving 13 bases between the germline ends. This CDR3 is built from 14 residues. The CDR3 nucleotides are TGCAGTGCTAGCGCGCGGGGCACCAACACTGAAGCTTTCTTT. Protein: CSASARGTNTEAFF.

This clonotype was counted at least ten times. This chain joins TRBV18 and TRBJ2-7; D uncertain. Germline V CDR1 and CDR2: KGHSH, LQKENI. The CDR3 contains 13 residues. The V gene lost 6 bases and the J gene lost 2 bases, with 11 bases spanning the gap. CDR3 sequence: CASSADRTYEQYF. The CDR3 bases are TGTGCCAGCTCCGCGGACCGAACCTACGAGCAGTACTTC.

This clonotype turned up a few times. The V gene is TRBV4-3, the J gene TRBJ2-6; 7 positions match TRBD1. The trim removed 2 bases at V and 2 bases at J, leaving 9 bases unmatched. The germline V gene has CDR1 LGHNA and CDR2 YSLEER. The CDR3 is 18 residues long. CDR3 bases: TGCGCCAGCAGCCAAATGAGACAGGGTTCCCCTGGGGCCAACGTCCTGACTTTC. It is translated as CASSQMRQGSPGANVLTF.

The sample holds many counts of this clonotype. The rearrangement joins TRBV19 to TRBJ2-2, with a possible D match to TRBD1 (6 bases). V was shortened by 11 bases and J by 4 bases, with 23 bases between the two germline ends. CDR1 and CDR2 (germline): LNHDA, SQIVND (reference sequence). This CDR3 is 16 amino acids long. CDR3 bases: TGTGCCGTTTTAAGTTTGCAGGGGCCGATCACCGGGGAGCTGTTTTTT. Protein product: CAVLSLQGPITGELFF.

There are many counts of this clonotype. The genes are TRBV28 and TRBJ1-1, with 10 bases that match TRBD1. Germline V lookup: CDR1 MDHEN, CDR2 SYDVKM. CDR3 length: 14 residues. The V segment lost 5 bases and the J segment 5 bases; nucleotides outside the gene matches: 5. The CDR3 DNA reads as TGTGCCAGCAGTACTCCGGGACAGGGGACTGAAGCTTTCTTT. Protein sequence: CASSTPGQGTEAFF.

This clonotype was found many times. CDR3 in DNA: TGCAGTGCTAGAGAATGGGCAGATACGCAGTATTTT. Protein: CSAREWADTQYF. The rearrangement uses TRBV20-1 and TRBJ2-3; D not certain. In germline, CDR1 is DFQATT, CDR2 SNEGSKA (reference sequence). V lost 0 bases, J lost 4 bases, and 5 bases lay in between. The CDR3 extends over 12 amino acids.

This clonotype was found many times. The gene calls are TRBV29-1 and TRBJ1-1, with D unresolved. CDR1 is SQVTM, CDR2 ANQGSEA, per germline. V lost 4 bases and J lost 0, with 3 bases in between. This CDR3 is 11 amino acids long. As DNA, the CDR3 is TGCAGCGTTGTGTTGAACACTGAAGCTTTCTTT. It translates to CSVVLNTEAFF.